This TCR beta chain was recovered during a study of shared clonotypes between healthy human individuals. Assay used: immunoSEQ multiplex PCR; TCRdb lists only in-frame clones, some missing. This sample has 2,500,000 or so clones, with just over 90% found just once. V shed 4 bases and J shed 7 bases, with 10 bases lying between them. Looked up from germline, CDR1 is SGHVS and CDR2 is FNYEAQ. The CDR3 loop spans 12 amino acids. Points on this clone: Its target is not known.

Each donor was a Caucasian adult residing in Nashville, Tennessee. Overall study findings and caveats: Sequencing depth was predicted to influence how clonotypes are shared among donors. In contrast to clonotypes shared by all four donors, non-shared clonotypes had lower generation probabilities. Apart from blood, nothing was sampled; tissue repertoires likely differ.

V is TRBV7-6 and J is TRBJ2-5, with D uncertain. This sequence was found in a man younger than 35 in good health. The sequencing input was naive CD4+ T cells sorted from blood. The sample's subset: CD45RA+ positively selected. CDR3 region: CASSSTGGTQYF. Written as DNA, the CDR3 is TGTGCCAGCAGCTCCACGGGCGGGACCCAGTACTTC.